These 10 T cell receptor beta chains were all obtained from the same sample, sequenced in a study of T-cell memory formation after mild COVID-19. TCRdb independently ran MiXCR on the 5' RACE reads; one entry per CDR3 protein. The sample shows roughly 400,000 distinct CDR3 sequences, 20% to 25% of them seen only once. The sample taken for sequencing was PBMCs or a T cell subset sorted from them (not recorded which). The receptor source for this set is an adult woman who had mild COVID-19 (a few samples of this study predate the infection). Cell type and time point are not known.

This chain uses TRBV4-3 with TRBJ2-5, with a tentative D call TRBD1 (5 bases). The length of the CDR3 is 15 residues. Trimming cost V 0 bases and J 4 bases, with 12 bases left between them. The V gene's germline CDR1 is LGHNA and CDR2 YSLEER. For the CDR3, the DNA is TGCGCCAGCAGCCAAGATCCTGGCAGGGCAGAGACCCAGTACTTC. Translation gives CASSQDPGRAETQYF.

The chain combines TRBV9 with TRBJ2-2, with D hard to call. Trimming stripped 0 bases from V and 7 bases from J, with 7 bases between. CDR3 size: 13 residues. In germline, CDR1 is SGDLS, CDR2 YYNGEE. This CDR3 is CASSVGGFGELFF. The DNA of the CDR3 is TGTGCCAGCAGCGTAGGAGGATTCGGGGAGCTGTTTTTT.

This clonotype has more than one count but fewer than ten. This rearrangement joins TRBV12-5 to TRBJ2-2, with D tentatively TRBD1 (5 bases). Trimming took off 5 bases at V and 1 base at J, with 8 bases between the two ends. This CDR3 comprises 14 residues. Germline values: CDR1 LGHNT, CDR2 FRNRAP. The CDR3 spells CASGQDRNTGELFF. Here the CDR3 DNA reads TGTGCTAGTGGTCAAGACAGGAACACCGGGGAGCTGTTTTTT.

There are a few counts of this clonotype. The rearrangement uses TRBV7-9 and TRBJ2-3; 7 bases map to TRBD2. Germline lookup yields CDR1 SEHNR and CDR2 FQNEAQ (reference sequence). Trimming removed 6 bases from V and 0 bases from J; junction bases left unmatched: 6. The CDR3 covers 15 residues. This CDR3 reads CASRMSGASTDTQYF. The CDR3 coding sequence is TGTGCCAGCAGGATGAGCGGGGCTAGCACAGATACGCAGTATTTT.

The chain couples TRBV12-3 or TRBV12-4 to TRBJ2-1; 9 nucleotides align to TRBD2. Trimming removed 5 bases from V and 3 bases from J; junction bases left unmatched: 8. The CDR3 runs 16 residues. The CDR3 DNA is TGTGCCAGCAGTCCCGAAGGGCGGGAGGGCTACAATGAGCAGTTCTTC. This sequence encodes CASSPEGREGYNEQFF.

The CDR3 region has the DNA TGTGCCAGCAGTCTCATGGCTCGGGACTCGATCTACGAGCAGTACTTC. It yields the protein CASSLMARDSIYEQYF. The chain joins TRBV5-5 to TRBJ2-7, with a possible D match to TRBD2 (6 bases). The V end lost 5 bases, the J end lost 3 bases, and 21 bases lay between the germline ends. Germline CDR1 and CDR2: SGHKS and YYEKEE (reference sequence). The CDR3 has 16 amino acids.

This clonotype has only a few counts. The rearrangement joins TRBV11-2 to TRBJ1-1; TRBD1 matches at 7 bases. CDR3 size: 15 residues. Germline lookup yields CDR1 SGHAT and CDR2 FQNNGV. V lost 7 bases and J lost 6; bases outside the gene matches: 14. The chain's CDR3 is CASNPLSPGTAEAFF. The CDR3 nucleotides read TGTGCCAGCAACCCGCTCAGCCCAGGGACAGCTGAAGCTTTCTTT. Full variable domain (remainder filled in from reference TRBV11-2 and TRBJ1-1): EAGVAQSPRYKIIEKRQSVAFWCNPISGHATLYWYQQILGQGPKLLIQFQNNGVVDDSQLPKDRFSAERLKGVDSTLKIQPAKLEDSAVYLCASNPLSPGTAEAFFGQGTRLTVV.

This clonotype turned up a few times. The chain has TRBV4-3 and TRBJ2-7, with D possibly matching TRBD2 (5 bases). The length of the CDR3 is 14 residues. Per the germline V gene, CDR1 is LGHNA and CDR2 is YSLEER. Trimming stripped 4 bases from V and 2 bases from J, with 12 bases between. CDR3 nucleotides: TGCGCCAGCAGCCCAGACGAGGGTCCCTACGAGCAGTACTTC. Its translation is CASSPDEGPYEQYF.

This clonotype was counted between two and nine times. The J gene is TRBJ1-4, the V gene TRBV29-1; no reliable D call. CDR1 SQVTM and CDR2 ANQGSEA come from the germline V gene. The length of the CDR3 is 14 residues. Trimming took off 3 bases at V and 10 bases at J, with 18 bases between the two ends. CDR3 region: CSVDTPGDFGKLFF. The DNA of the CDR3 is TGCAGCGTTGATACGCCCGGGGATTTCGGAAAACTGTTTTTT.

This chain links TRBV6-5 with TRBJ2-7, with 11 bases lining up with TRBD2. Trimming at V came to 6 bases and at J to 2 bases, leaving 9 bases not matched to a gene. The CDR3 sequence is 16 residues long. Germline CDR1 is MNHEY and CDR2 is SVGAGI. The DNA for the CDR3 is TGTGCCAGCAGAGTATCCTATAGCGGGAGGGCCTACGAGCAGTACTTC. It is translated as CASRVSYSGRAYEQYF.